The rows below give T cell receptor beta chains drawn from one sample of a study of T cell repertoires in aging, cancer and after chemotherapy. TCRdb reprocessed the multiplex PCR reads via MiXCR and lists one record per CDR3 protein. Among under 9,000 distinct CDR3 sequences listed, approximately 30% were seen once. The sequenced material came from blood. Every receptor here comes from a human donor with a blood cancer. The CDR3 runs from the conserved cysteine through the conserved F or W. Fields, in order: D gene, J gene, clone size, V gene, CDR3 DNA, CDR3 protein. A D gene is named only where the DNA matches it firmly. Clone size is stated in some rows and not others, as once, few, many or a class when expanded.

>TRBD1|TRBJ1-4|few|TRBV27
TGTGCCAGCAACGTTGGACAGGGGGAGTGTGCAACTAATGAAAAACTGTTTTTT
CASNVGQGECATNEKLFF
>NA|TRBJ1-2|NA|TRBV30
TGTGCCTGGAGTCGTGCGGGCTACTATGGCTACACCTTC
CAWSRAGYYGYTF
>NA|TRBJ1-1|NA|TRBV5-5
TGTGCCAGCACCAAAACGGAGAACACTGAAGCTTTCTTT
CASTKTENTEAFF
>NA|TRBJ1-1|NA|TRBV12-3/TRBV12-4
TGTGCCAGCAGTTTCCTGGGGGTAGGAACTGAAGCTTTCTTT
CASSFLGVGTEAFF
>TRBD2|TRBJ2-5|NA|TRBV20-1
TGCAGTGCTAGACAAGCGGGGAAAGAGACCCAGTACTTC
CSARQAGKETQYF
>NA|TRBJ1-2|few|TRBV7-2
TGTGCCAGCAGCTTGGGTGGAAAACACGGCTACACCTTC
CASSLGGKHGYTF
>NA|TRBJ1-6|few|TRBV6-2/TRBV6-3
TGTGCCAGCAGTACGGCTTATTCACCCCTCCACTTT
CASSTAYSPLHF
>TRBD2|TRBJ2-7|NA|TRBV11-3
TGTGCCAGCAGCCAATCCACTAGCGGGGGGTACGAGCAGTACTTC
CASSQSTSGGYEQYF
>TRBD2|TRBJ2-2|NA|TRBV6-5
TGTGCCAGCAGCTGGGGGGGGGAGAACACCGGGGAGCTGTTTTTT
CASSWGGENTGELFF
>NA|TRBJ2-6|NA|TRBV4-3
TGTGCCAGCAGCCAAGTCCATCCGGGCCAGGGGCACTCTGGGGCCAACGTCCTGACTTTC
CASSQVHPGQGHSGANVLTF
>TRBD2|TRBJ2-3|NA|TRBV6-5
TGTGCCAGCAGTTACCATGGCGGGGGGGGCATAGATACGCAGTATTTT
CASSYHGGGGIDTQYF
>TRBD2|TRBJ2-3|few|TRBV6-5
TGTGCCAGCAGTAAAGGACTAGCGGGGGGGCCCGAGACAGATACGCAGTATTTT
CASSKGLAGGPETDTQYF
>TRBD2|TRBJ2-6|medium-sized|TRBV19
TGTGCCAGTACCGACGTCGGGGGGGGCACCTCTGGGGCCAACGTCCTGACTTTC
CASTDVGGGTSGANVLTF
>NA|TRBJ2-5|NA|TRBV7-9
TGTGCCAGCAGCTTAAGTGGCGGGGGCCTCCAAGAGACCCAGTACTTC
CASSLSGGGLQETQYF
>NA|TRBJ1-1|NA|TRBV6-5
TGTGCCAGCAGTTACAATGGGGGGCTGAACACTGAAGCTTTCTTT
CASSYNGGLNTEAFF
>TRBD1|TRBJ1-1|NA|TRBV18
TGTGCCAGCTCACCACGGGGACAGGACCACCAAGAAGCTTTCTTT
CASSPRGQDHQEAFF
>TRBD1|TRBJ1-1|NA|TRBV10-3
TGTGCCATCAGAGCTGACAGGGGTCGAACTGAAGCTTTCTTT
CAIRADRGRTEAFF
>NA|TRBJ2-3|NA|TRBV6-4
TGTGCCAGCAGTGACTCAGTAGCGGCTGGCACAGATACGCAGTATTTT
CASSDSVAAGTDTQYF
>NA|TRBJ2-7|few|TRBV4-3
TGCGCCAGCAGCCAAGCCCTGGGTTTGTACGAGCAGTACTTC
CASSQALGLYEQYF